Following are 27 T cell receptor beta chains from one sample sequenced in a study of OX40 agonist ivuxolimab in advanced cancers. Clones were sequenced by immunoSEQ multiplex PCR, and TCRdb holds only the in-frame ones, with some missing. Of over 95,000 clones in the sample, roughly 90% were seen once. This specimen consisted of CD4+ or CD8+ T cells sorted from blood, obtained in a trial of the OX40 agonist ivuxolimab. The receptor source for this set is an adult with an advanced solid tumor such as melanoma, head and neck, liver or kidney cancer.

V usage is TRBV7-2 and J usage is TRBJ2-7; 11 nucleotides agree with TRBD2. CDR3 size: 15 residues. J was trimmed by 6 bases and V by 5 bases; bases with no gene match: 9. Germline V gene lookup returns CDR1 SGHTA and CDR2 FQGNSA. In nucleotides, the CDR3 is TGTGCCAGCAGCCTTAGCGGGAGGGCCTCTGCCGAGCAGTACTTC. Residues: CASSLSGRASAEQYF.

DNA of the CDR3: TGTGCCAGCAGCTTGATGGGATTAGCCAAAAACATTCAGTACTTC. It is translated as CASSLMGLAKNIQYF. This rearrangement joins TRBV7-2 to TRBJ2-4; D is unclear. Germline CDR1 and CDR2: SGHTA and FQGNSA. CDR3 length: 15 residues. The V end was cut by 3 bases, the J end by 0 bases, with 9 bases between.

The chain couples TRBV7-2 to TRBJ1-2; D unresolved. The CDR3 is 14 amino acids. V lost 2 bases to trimming and J lost 4 bases, with 11 bases between them. Germline V gene lookup returns CDR1 SGHTA and CDR2 FQGNSA. The CDR3 is CASSLFNVGYGYTF. CDR3 in DNA: TGTGCCAGCAGCTTATTTAACGTTGGCTATGGCTACACCTTC.

The rearrangement uses TRBV5-4 and TRBJ1-2; a weak D match, TRBD1 (5 bases). V was clipped by 4 bases and J by 3 bases, with 16 bases between them. Looked up from germline, CDR1 is SGHNT and CDR2 is YYREEE (reference sequence). CDR3 length: 15 residues. The CDR3 loop reads CASSQGPGDHYGYTF. In DNA form, the CDR3 reads TGTGCCAGCAGCCAAGGACCCGGGGACCACTATGGCTACACCTTC.

The genes are TRBV7-2 and TRBJ2-7, with D possibly matching TRBD2 (6 bases). This CDR3 spans 12 amino acids. The ends were cut back, 7 bases at V and 6 bases at J, with 13 bases in the middle. Germline values: CDR1 SGHTA, CDR2 FQGNSA. CDR3 in DNA: TGTGCCAGCACCCGGGAGTCGGGCGAGCAGTACTTC. Translation: CASTRESGEQYF.

The rearrangement uses TRBV27 and TRBJ1-2; 9 bases fit TRBD1. CDR3 length: 16 residues. The V segment lost 3 bases and the J segment 0 bases; nucleotides outside the gene matches: 5. Germline V CDR1 and CDR2: MNHEY, SMNVEV (reference sequence). CDR3 sequence (DNA): TGTGCCAGCAGTTTTTACCGGGACAGGGCTAACTATGGCTACACCTTC. Translating it yields CASSFYRDRANYGYTF.

The chain employs TRBV7-2 and TRBJ2-5; D not certain. The CDR3 spans 13 residues. Deletions cut 3 bases from V and 3 bases from J, with 8 bases between. Germline V gene sequence: CDR1 SGHTA, CDR2 FQGNSA. CDR3 sequence (DNA): TGTGCCAGCAGCTTGGGCGCCAAAGAGACCCAGTACTTC. Its protein product is CASSLGAKETQYF.

The genes are TRBV18 and TRBJ2-7, with 9 bases identical to TRBD2. The length of the CDR3 is 15 residues. V shed 3 bases, J shed 2 bases, and the junction held 5 bases outside the gene matches. Germline values: CDR1 KGHSH, CDR2 LQKENI. CDR3 protein: CASSPSAGGPYEQYF. In DNA, the CDR3 is TGTGCCAGCTCACCGTCAGCGGGAGGTCCCTACGAGCAGTACTTC.

In DNA form, the CDR3 reads TGTGCCAGCAGTCCCCGGGACTACAAGGACGGGCAGTTCTTC. Protein product: CASSPRDYKDGQFF. The chain links TRBV6-1 to TRBJ2-1, with 7 bases that match TRBD2. The germline V gene has CDR1 MNHNS and CDR2 SASEGT. This CDR3 comprises 14 residues. Unmatched junction bases numbered 13, after V lost 5 bases and J lost 12 bases.

V and J are TRBV14 and TRBJ1-2; tentative D call: TRBD1 (5 bases). Germline lookup yields CDR1 SGHDN and CDR2 FVKESK. V dropped 4 bases and J dropped 0 bases, with 12 bases sitting between them. The CDR3 loop spans 15 amino acids. CDR3 residues: CASSRRDQANYGYTF. The CDR3 DNA sequence: TGTGCCAGCAGCCGAAGGGACCAAGCTAACTATGGCTACACCTTC.

The rearrangement links TRBV18 to TRBJ2-2; 7 nucleotides align to TRBD1. Per germline, CDR1 KGHSH and CDR2 LQKENI. The CDR3 sequence is 15 residues long. The V and J ends lost 1 base and 3 bases, in that order; junction bases with no gene match: 2. In nucleotides, the CDR3 is TGTGCCAGCTCACCACAGGGGGCTTACACCGGGGAGCTGTTTTTT. It encodes CASSPQGAYTGELFF.

This clone has just one count. The chain has TRBV27 and TRBJ1-5; D might be TRBD1 (6 bases). The V gene's germline CDR1 is MNHEY and CDR2 SMNVEV (reference sequence). The germline V and J ends were trimmed by 6 bases and 5 bases, with 11 bases remaining between them. This CDR3 is 13 amino acids long. The CDR3 here is CASSQGPHQPQHF. The CDR3 nucleotides are TGTGCCAGCAGCCAGGGGCCGCATCAGCCCCAGCATTTT.

The rearrangement uses TRBV4-1 and TRBJ2-3; the match to TRBD2 covers 7 bases. V gave up 4 bases and J gave up 4 bases; unmatched junction bases: 11. Germline V lookup: CDR1 MGHRA, CDR2 YSYEKL. CDR3 length: 16 residues. DNA for the CDR3: TGCGCCAGCAGCCGAGCGGGACCCTCACGTTCAGATACGCAGTATTTT. This encodes CASSRAGPSRSDTQYF.

The chain links TRBV28 to TRBJ1-3, with 9 positions matching TRBD1. CDR1 MDHEN and CDR2 SYDVKM come from the germline V gene. The CDR3 contains 14 residues. V lost 7 bases, J lost 5 bases, and 6 bases stayed unmatched. CDR3 protein: CASTLGTGRNTIYF. CDR3 sequence (DNA): TGTGCCAGCACCCTAGGGACAGGGCGAAACACCATATATTTT.

This clone is a singleton in its sample. V usage is TRBV18 and J usage is TRBJ1-1; D is unresolved. Trimming cost V 3 bases and J 1 base, with 9 bases left between them. CDR1 and CDR2 from the germline V gene are KGHSH and LQKENI. This CDR3 region has 14 residues. The DNA for the CDR3 is TGTGCCAGCTCACCGGACCAGAGGAACACTGAAGCTTTCTTT. Residues: CASSPDQRNTEAFF.

This sequence joins TRBV7-2 and TRBJ2-2; D remains ambiguous. V lost 0 bases and J lost 8, with 7 bases in between. CDR1 is SGHTA and CDR2 is FQGNSA in the germline V gene. This CDR3 has 13 residues. For the CDR3, the DNA is TGTGCCAGCAGCTTAGCTGAGTCGGGGGAGCTGTTTTTT. Encoded protein: CASSLAESGELFF.

The genes are TRBV19 and TRBJ1-3; D is ambiguous. Germline V CDR1 and CDR2: LNHDA, SQIVND (reference sequence). V shed 6 bases and J shed 0 bases, with 12 bases lying between them. The CDR3 runs to 15 residues. Here the CDR3 DNA reads TGTGCCAGTAGCCCACAGATGCTCTCTGGAAACACCATATATTTT. Its translation: CASSPQMLSGNTIYF.

The V call is TRBV13, the J call TRBJ2-1; D is undetermined. The V and J ends lost 4 bases and 4 bases respectively, with 17 bases between them. The CDR3 consists of 16 residues. Germline values: CDR1 PRHDT, CDR2 FYEKMQ (reference sequence). In DNA, the CDR3 is TGTGCCAGCAGCTCAAAGGGCATGACACCTTACAATGAGCAGTTCTTC. Its translation is CASSSKGMTPYNEQFF.

V and J are TRBV5-1 and TRBJ2-5; 8 nucleotides align to TRBD1. With V trimmed by 4 bases and J by 5 bases, 10 bases remained unmatched. CDR1 is SGHRS, CDR2 YFSETQ, per germline. This CDR3 is 15 amino acids long. The chain's CDR3 is CASSTQGADGETQYF. The CDR3 DNA reads as TGCGCCAGCAGCACTCAGGGGGCCGATGGGGAGACCCAGTACTTC.

V usage is TRBV19 and J usage is TRBJ2-2; TRBD1 might be the D (6 bases). Germline V CDR1 and CDR2: LNHDA, SQIVND (reference sequence). This CDR3 is 15 amino acids long. Between the trimmed V and J ends, which lost 7 bases and 7 bases, there was a span of 19 bases. In DNA, the CDR3 is TGTGCCAGTATGGTCAGCTCGACAGGCGGCGGGGAGCTGTTTTTT. It encodes CASMVSSTGGGELFF.

The sample holds one count of this clone. CDR3 sequence (DNA): TGCGCCAGCAGCTTGGGTGGGGGTAACGATGAGCAGTTCTTC. This codes for CASSLGGGNDEQFF. This sequence joins TRBV5-1 and TRBJ2-1, with D possibly called TRBD1 or TRBD2 (5 bases each). V was trimmed by 0 bases and J by 8 bases, leaving 12 bases between them. This CDR3 comprises 14 residues. Germline V gives CDR1 SGHRS, CDR2 YFSETQ.

The chain is built from TRBV4-2 and TRBJ2-1; 11 bases match TRBD2. This CDR3 region has 15 residues. Germline CDR1 reads LGHNA; CDR2 reads YNFKEQ. V shed 2 bases and J 5 bases; nucleotides not matched to a gene: 2. For the CDR3, the DNA is TGTGCCAGCAGCCAAAGACTAGCGGGAAACAATGAGCAGTTCTTC. Translated, it gives CASSQRLAGNNEQFF.

This chain links TRBV2 with TRBJ2-1; weak D call: TRBD2 (5 bases). Germline-derived CDR1 and CDR2 are SNHLY and FYNNEI. V lost 1 base and J 3 bases, leaving 16 bases between the germline ends. CDR3 length: 17 residues. The CDR3 loop is CASSEDDRGEHYNEQFF. CDR3 nucleotides: TGTGCCAGCAGTGAAGATGATCGGGGAGAGCACTACAATGAGCAGTTCTTC. Looking up the rest from reference TRBV2 and TRBJ2-1 gives the full variable domain: EPEVTQTPSHQVTQMGQEVILRCVPISNHLYFYWYRQILGQKVEFLVSFYNNEISEKSEIFDDQFSVERPDGSNFTLKIRSTKLEDSAMYFCASSEDDRGEHYNEQFFGPGTRLTVL.

The V call is TRBV6-6, the J call TRBJ2-7; TRBD2 agrees at 9 bases. The CDR3 has 16 residues. The germline gives CDR1 MNHNY, CDR2 SVGAGI (reference sequence). J lost 1 base, V lost 2 bases, and 6 bases had no gene match. Written as DNA, the CDR3 is TGTGCCAGCAGTTACCCCGGACTAGCGAAGTCCTACGAGCAGTACTTC. It translates to CASSYPGLAKSYEQYF.

J is TRBJ2-3 and V is TRBV15, with D unresolved. The CDR3 loop spans 15 amino acids. V gave up 4 bases and J gave up 2 bases, with 13 bases separating them. Germline V gene sequence: CDR1 LNHNV, CDR2 YYDKDF (reference sequence). The CDR3 DNA reads TGTGCCACCAGCAACGAACTACTTTTCACAGATACGCAGTATTTT. This gives the protein CATSNELLFTDTQYF.

This clone was detected only once. J is TRBJ2-1 and V is TRBV18; 9 nucleotides align to TRBD1. The germline CDR1 and CDR2 sequences are KGHSH and LQKENI. J gave up 7 bases and V 1 base, and 8 bases lay outside the gene matches. This CDR3 has 16 residues. The CDR3: CASSPQSGTGRNEQFF. CDR3 nucleotides: TGTGCCAGCTCACCACAATCCGGGACAGGGAGGAATGAGCAGTTCTTC.

The chain recombines TRBV5-1 with TRBJ2-7; 11 bases line up with TRBD2. Germline-derived CDR1 and CDR2 are SGHRS and YFSETQ. CDR3 length: 15 amino acids. J lost 4 bases, V lost 1 base, and 4 bases had no gene match. CDR3 sequence: CASSLLGTSGYEQYF. CDR3 sequence (DNA): TGCGCCAGCAGCTTGCTCGGGACTAGCGGTTACGAGCAGTACTTC. Filled out from reference TRBV5-1 and TRBJ2-7, the complete variable domain reads KAGVTQTPRYLIKTRGQQVTLSCSPISGHRSVSWYQQTPGQGLQFLFEYFSETQRNKGNFPGRFSGRQFSNSRSEMNVSTLELGDSALYLCASSLLGTSGYEQYFGPGTRLTVT.